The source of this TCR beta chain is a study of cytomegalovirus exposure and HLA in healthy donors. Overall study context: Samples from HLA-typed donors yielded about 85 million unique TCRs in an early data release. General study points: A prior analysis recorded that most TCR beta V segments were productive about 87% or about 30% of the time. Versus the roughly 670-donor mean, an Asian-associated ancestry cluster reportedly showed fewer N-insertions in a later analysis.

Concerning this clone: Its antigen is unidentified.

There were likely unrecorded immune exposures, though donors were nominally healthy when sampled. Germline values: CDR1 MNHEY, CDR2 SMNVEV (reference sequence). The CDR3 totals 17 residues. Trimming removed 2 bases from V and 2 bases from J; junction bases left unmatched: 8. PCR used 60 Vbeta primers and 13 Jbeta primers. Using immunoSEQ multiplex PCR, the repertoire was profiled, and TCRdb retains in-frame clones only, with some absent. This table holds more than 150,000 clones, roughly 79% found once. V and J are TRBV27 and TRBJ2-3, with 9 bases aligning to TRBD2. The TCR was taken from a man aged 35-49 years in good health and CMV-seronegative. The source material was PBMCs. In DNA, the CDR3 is TGTGCCAGCAGTTTACCCCCTAGCGGGACGCCCACAGATACGCAGTATTTT. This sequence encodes CASSLPPSGTPTDTQYF.